The sample holds a few counts of the clone carrying this T cell receptor beta chain. Its target is unknown. The source of the sample is a study of T cells after yellow fever vaccination. Findings and caveats of the study: Subsequent to the booster, the majority of primary-vaccination clones reappeared (roughly 95% CD4, 80% to 90% CD8). Clonotypes found in both CD4 and CD8 compartments made up a small share.

The CDR3 consists of 14 residues. Looked up from germline, CDR1 is SGHRS and CDR2 is YFSETQ. Trimming pared 1 base from V and 2 bases from J, leaving 9 bases between. Template-switching 5'RACE yielded the TCR cDNA; a universal primer site and UMIs were added in the process. TCRdb re-called the 5' RACE reads with MiXCR, one entry per CDR3 protein. The sample lists some 400,000 distinct CDR3 sequences; roughly a sixth were seen once. This receptor was taken from a man aged 18 to 30 who received the YFV17D yellow fever vaccine. V usage is TRBV5-1 and J usage is TRBJ1-1; D unclear. Sample: PBMCs, taken before the yellow fever booster vaccination. The CDR3 DNA sequence: TGCGCCAGCAGCTTGATGTTACGCAACACTGAAGCTTTCTTT. Protein product: CASSLMLRNTEAFF.